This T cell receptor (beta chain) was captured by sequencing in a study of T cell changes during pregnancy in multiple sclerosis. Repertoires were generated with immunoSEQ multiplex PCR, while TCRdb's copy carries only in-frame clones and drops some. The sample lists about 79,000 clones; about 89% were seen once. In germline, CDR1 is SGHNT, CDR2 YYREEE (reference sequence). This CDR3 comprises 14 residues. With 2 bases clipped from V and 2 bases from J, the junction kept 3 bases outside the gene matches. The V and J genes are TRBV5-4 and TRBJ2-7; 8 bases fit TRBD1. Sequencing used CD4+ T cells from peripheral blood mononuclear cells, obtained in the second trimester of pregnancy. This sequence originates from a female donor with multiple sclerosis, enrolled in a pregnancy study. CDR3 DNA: TGTGCCAGCAGCTTCGGGACAGGAGCCTACGAGCAGTACTTC. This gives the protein CASSFGTGAYEQYF.